This T cell receptor (beta chain) was obtained from a study of CXCR3-negative and CXCR3-positive naive CD8 T cells (dated by TCRdb to between 2018 and 2021). Background on the whole study: Some 130 million TRB reads were obtained in total, roughly 1.5 +/- 0.3 million reads per library. Diversity and physicochemical repertoire analyses were performed on some eleven donors pooled from two independent experiments. For the TRBV-TRBJ cluster analysis, the naive subsets came from 5 donors, while the memory cells came from 3 donors.

For each CD8+ T cell subset, flow sorting was done in triplicate, and a few hundred thousand cells per subset went directly into RLT lysis buffer. To exclude memory contaminants, naive CD8+ T cells were stringently defined as CD45RO-CCR7+CD27+CD95-. Peripheral blood mononuclear cells were isolated from buffy coats using standard density gradient centrifugation. A FACSAria III was used to flow-sort naive CXCR3-negative and CXCR3-positive CD8+ T cells. Total RNA was extracted from sorted cells using an RNeasy Mini Kit. Sequenced on a NextSeq 550. The Human TCR Profiling Kit (MiLaboratory) was used to prepare UMI-labeled 5' RACE TRB cDNA libraries. The full amount of extracted RNA was used for cDNA synthesis, and the full amount of resulting cDNA was used for PCR amplification. Libraries were prepared in parallel with an identical number of PCR cycles. The published analysis was carried out like this. MIGEC and MiXCR extracted about 50,000 +/- 10,000 unique UMI-labeled TRB cDNA molecules per library, requiring at least two reads per UMI. On average, each library contained about 40,000 +/- 10,000 functional in-frame TRB CDR3 nucleotide clonotypes without stop codons. After downsampling to 5000 UMI-labeled TRB molecules per sample, diversity metrics such as normalized Shannon-Wiener and Chao1 were calculated in VDJtools. Clonotype-size-weighted physicochemical properties of the central five CDR3 residues (interaction energy, strength, volume and Kidera factor 4) were computed in VDJtools. The reads underwent TCRdb reprocessing, giving one record for each CDR3 protein sequence and no DNA. These V and J calls rely on TCRdb rather than the paper's analysis. In this sample's table one finds 6,000 to 7,000 distinct CDR3 sequences. Under 1.5% of the sample lies in the top ten.

Remarks on this clonotype: Its antigen has not been determined.

Broad study findings and their caveats: Repertoire diversity was comparably high in both naive subsets but much lower in memory CD8+ T cells. TRBV-TRBJ usage was similar between naive CXCR3-negative and CXCR3-positive cells from the same donor, while memory cells showed distinct patterns. Freshly isolated PBMCs were used for most assays because CXCR3 expression went down partially after cryopreservation. Surface CD5, linked to self-reactivity in mice, was comparable between naive subsets; TCR interaction strength was therefore also inferred from TRB CDR3 physicochemical properties. Compared with CXCR3-negative naive cells, CXCR3-positive naive cells had TRB CDR3s with higher hydrophobicity (lower Kidera factor 4), lower energy, and higher strength and volume indices.

From its cysteine to its phenylalanine, the CDR3 spans 15 amino acids. No DNA is listed. The germline V gene encodes CDR1 SGHRS and CDR2 YFSETQ. The chain joins TRBV5-1 to TRBJ2-3; TCRdb outputs TRBD1, but without DNA this stays unchecked. Sequencing input: naive CXCR3+ CD8+ T cells from blood. Interpreted using the paper, the cell subset or site label stands for: CD45RO-CCR7+CD27+CD95- naive CD8+ T cells expressing CXCR3 (TNR3+). This receptor was identified in a human donor in good health. Some clones in this sample may be carry-over from other donors' samples. This receptor has the CDR3 CASSLGQTSTDTQYF. With all but the CDR3 taken from the reference TRBV5-1 and TRBJ2-3 genes, the full variable domain is: KAGVTQTPRYLIKTRGQQVTLSCSPISGHRSVSWYQQTPGQGLQFLFEYFSETQRNKGNFPGRFSGRQFSNSRSEMNVSTLELGDSALYLCASSLGQTSTDTQYFGPGTRLTVL.